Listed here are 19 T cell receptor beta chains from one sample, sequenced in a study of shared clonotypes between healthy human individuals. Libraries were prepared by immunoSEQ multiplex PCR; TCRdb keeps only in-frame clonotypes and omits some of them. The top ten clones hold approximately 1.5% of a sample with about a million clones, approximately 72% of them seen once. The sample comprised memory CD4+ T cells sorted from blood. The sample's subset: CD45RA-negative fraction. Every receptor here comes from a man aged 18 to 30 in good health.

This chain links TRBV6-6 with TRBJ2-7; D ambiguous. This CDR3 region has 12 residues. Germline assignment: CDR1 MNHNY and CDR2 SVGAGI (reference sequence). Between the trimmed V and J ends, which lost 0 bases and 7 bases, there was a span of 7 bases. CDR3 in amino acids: CASSYSVGEQYF. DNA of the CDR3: TGTGCCAGCAGTTACTCGGTCGGGGAGCAGTACTTC.

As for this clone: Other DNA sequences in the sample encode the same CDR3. CDR3 loop: CASSVGVGNTEAFF. The DNA of the CDR3 is TGTGCCAGCAGCGTAGGGGTTGGGAACACTGAAGCTTTCTTT. The chain is built from TRBV9 and TRBJ1-1, with D hard to call. The V and J ends lost 0 bases and 1 base respectively, with 7 bases between them. Per the germline V gene, CDR1 is SGDLS and CDR2 is YYNGEE. The CDR3 sequence is 14 residues long.

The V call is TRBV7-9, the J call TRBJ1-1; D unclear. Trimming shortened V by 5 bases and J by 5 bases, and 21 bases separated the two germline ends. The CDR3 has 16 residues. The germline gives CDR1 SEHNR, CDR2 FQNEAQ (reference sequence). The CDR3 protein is CASSPSPTQRRTEAFF. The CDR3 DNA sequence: TGTGCCAGCAGCCCTTCTCCCACACAGAGAAGGACTGAAGCTTTCTTT.

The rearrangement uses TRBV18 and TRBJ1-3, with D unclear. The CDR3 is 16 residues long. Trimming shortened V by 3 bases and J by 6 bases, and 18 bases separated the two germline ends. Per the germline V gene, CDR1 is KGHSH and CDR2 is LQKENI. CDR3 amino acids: CASSPSEAESKNTIYF. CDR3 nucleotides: TGTGCCAGCTCACCTTCCGAGGCCGAAAGCAAAAACACCATATATTTT.

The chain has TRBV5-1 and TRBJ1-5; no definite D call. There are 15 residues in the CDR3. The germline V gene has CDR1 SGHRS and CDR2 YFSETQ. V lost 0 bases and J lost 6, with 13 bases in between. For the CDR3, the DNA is TGCGCCAGCAGCTTGGAAGGCGTTCTGGGTCAGCCCCAGCATTTT. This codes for CASSLEGVLGQPQHF.

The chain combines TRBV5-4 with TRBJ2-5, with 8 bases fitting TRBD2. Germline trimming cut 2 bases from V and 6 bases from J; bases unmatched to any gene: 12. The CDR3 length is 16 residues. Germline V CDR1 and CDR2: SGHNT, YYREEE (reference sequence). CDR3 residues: CASSFGLASGGQTQYF. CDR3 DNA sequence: TGTGCCAGCAGCTTCGGGCTAGCGAGCGGGGGACAGACCCAGTACTTC. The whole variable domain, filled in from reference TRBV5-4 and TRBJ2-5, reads ETGVTQSPTHLIKTRGQQVTLRCSSQSGHNTVSWYQQALGQGPQFIFQYYREEENGRGNFPPRFSGLQFPNYSSELNVNALELDDSALYLCASSFGLASGGQTQYFGPGTRLLVL.

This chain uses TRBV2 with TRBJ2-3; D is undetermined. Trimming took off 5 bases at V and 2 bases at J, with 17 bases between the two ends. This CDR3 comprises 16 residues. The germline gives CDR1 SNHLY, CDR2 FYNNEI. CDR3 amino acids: CASSRNDPDTTDTQYF. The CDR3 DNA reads TGTGCCAGCAGTCGAAACGACCCTGATACCACAGATACGCAGTATTTT.

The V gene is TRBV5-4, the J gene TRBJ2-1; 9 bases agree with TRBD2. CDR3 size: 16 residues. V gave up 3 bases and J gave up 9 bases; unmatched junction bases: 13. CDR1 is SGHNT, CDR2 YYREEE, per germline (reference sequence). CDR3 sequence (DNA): TGTGCCAGCAGCTCCCCTGCGGGGGGGGCGAACCTTGAGCAGTTCTTC. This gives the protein CASSSPAGGANLEQFF. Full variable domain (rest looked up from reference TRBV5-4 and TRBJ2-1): ETGVTQSPTHLIKTRGQQVTLRCSSQSGHNTVSWYQQALGQGPQFIFQYYREEENGRGNFPPRFSGLQFPNYSSELNVNALELDDSALYLCASSSPAGGANLEQFFGPGTRLTVL.

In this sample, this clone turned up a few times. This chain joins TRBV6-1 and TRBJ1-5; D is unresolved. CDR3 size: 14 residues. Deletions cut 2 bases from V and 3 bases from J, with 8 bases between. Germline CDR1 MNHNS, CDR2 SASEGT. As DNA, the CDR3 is TGTGCCAGCAGTGAACTCGGAACCAATCAGCCCCAGCATTTT. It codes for CASSELGTNQPQHF.

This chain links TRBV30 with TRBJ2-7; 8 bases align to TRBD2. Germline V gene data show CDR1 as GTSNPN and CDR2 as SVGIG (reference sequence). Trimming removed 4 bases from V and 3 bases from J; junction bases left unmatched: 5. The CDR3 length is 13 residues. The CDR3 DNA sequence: TGTGCCTGGACCCTGAGCGGGAGCTACGAGCAGTACTTC. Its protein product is CAWTLSGSYEQYF.

This CDR3 reads CASSPRDRGGELFF. In DNA form, the CDR3 reads TGTGCCAGCAGCCCAAGGGACAGGGGTGGGGAGCTGTTTTTT. The gene calls are TRBV5-4 and TRBJ2-2, with 10 bases lining up with TRBD1. Unmatched junction bases numbered 5, after V lost 4 bases and J lost 8 bases. The length of the CDR3 is 14 residues. CDR1 and CDR2 from the germline V gene are SGHNT and YYREEE (reference sequence).

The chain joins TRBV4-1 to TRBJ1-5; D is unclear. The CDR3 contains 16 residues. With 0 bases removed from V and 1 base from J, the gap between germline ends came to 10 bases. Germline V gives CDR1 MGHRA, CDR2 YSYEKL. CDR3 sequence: CASSQDLPGSNQPQHF. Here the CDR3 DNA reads TGCGCCAGCAGCCAAGATCTTCCCGGGAGCAATCAGCCCCAGCATTTT.

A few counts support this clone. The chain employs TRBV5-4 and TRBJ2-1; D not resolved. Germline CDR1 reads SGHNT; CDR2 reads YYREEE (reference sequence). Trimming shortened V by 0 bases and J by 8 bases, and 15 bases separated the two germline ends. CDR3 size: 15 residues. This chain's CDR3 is CASSLDQHTIDEQFF. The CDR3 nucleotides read TGTGCCAGCAGCTTGGACCAGCATACTATCGATGAGCAGTTCTTC.

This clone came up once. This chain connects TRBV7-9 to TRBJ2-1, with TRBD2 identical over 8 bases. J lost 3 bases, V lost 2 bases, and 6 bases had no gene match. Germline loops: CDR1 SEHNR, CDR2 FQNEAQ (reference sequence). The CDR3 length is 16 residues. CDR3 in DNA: TGTGCCAGCAGCTTATCGCGGGGGGTGGACTACAATGAGCAGTTCTTC. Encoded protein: CASSLSRGVDYNEQFF. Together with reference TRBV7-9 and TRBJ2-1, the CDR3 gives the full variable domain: DTGVSQNPRHKITKRGQNVTFRCDPISEHNRLYWYRQTLGQGPEFLTYFQNEAQLEKSRLLSDRFSAERPKGSFSTLEIQRTEQGDSAMYLCASSLSRGVDYNEQFFGPGTRLTVL.

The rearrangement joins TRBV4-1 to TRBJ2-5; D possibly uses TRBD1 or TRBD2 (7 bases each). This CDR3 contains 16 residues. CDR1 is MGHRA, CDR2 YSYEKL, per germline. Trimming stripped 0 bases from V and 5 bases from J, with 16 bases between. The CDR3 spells CASSQEVARGGETQYF. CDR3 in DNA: TGCGCCAGCAGCCAAGAAGTCGCCAGGGGGGGGGAGACCCAGTACTTC.

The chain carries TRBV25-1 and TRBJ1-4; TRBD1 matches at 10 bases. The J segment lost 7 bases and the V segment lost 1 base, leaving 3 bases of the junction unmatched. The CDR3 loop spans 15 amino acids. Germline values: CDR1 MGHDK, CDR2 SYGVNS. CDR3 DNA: TGTGCCAGCAGTGAATCGAGGACAGGGGGTGAAAAACTGTTTTTT. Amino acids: CASSESRTGGEKLFF.

CDR3 region: CASSRGTGGVETQYF. CDR3 coding DNA: TGTGCCAGCAGCCGCGGGACAGGGGGAGTGGAGACCCAGTACTTC. The chain employs TRBV2 and TRBJ2-5, with 11 bases that match TRBD1. Trimming at V came to 6 bases and at J to 5 bases, leaving 8 bases not matched to a gene. CDR1 SNHLY and CDR2 FYNNEI come from the germline V gene. The CDR3 covers 15 residues.

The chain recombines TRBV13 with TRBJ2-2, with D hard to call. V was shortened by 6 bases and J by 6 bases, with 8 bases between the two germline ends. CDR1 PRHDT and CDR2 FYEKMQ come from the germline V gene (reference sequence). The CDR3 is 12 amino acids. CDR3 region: CASRPGPGELFF. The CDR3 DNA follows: TGTGCCAGCAGGCCGGGCCCCGGGGAGCTGTTTTTT.

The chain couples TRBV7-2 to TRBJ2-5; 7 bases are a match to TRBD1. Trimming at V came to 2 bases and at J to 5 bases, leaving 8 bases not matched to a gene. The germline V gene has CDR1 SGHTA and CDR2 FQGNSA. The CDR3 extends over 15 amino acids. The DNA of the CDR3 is TGTGCCAGCAGCTTATATTCAGGGGGAGCGGAGACCCAGTACTTC. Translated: CASSLYSGGAETQYF. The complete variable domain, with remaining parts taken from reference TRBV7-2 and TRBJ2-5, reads GAGVSQSPSNKVTEKGKDVELRCDPISGHTALYWYRQSLGQGLEFLIYFQGNSAPDKSGLPSDRFSAERTGGSVSTLTIQRTQQEDSAVYLCASSLYSGGAETQYFGPGTRLLVL.